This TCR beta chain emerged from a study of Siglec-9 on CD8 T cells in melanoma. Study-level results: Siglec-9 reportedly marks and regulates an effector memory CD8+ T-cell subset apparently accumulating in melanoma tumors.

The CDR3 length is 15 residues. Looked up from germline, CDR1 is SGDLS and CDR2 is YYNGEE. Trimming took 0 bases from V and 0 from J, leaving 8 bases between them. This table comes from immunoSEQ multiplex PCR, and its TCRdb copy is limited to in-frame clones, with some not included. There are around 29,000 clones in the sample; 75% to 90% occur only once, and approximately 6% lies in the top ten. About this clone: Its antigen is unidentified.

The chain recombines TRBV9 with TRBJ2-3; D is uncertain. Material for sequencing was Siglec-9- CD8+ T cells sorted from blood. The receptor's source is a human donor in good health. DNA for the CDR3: TGTGCCAGCAGCGTAGCAGGCTCTAGCACAGATACGCAGTATTTT. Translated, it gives CASSVAGSSTDTQYF.